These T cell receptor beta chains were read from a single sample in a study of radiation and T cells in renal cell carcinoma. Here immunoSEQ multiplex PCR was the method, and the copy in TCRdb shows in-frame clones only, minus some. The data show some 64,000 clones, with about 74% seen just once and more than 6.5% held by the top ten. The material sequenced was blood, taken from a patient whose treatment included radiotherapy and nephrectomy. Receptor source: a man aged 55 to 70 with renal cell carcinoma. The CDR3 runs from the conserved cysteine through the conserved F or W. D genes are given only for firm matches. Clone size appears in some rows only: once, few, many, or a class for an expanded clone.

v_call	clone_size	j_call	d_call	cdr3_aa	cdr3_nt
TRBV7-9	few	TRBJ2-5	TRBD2	CASSLALLAAQETQYF	TGTGCCAGCAGCTTAGCGCTGCTAGCGGCGCAAGAGACCCAGTACTTC
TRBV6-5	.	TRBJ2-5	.	CASSYRGSEGETQYF	TGTGCCAGCAGTTACCGTGGGAGTGAGGGAGAGACCCAGTACTTC
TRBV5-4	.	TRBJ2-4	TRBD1	CASSPDRAGAKNIQYF	TGTGCCAGCAGCCCGGACAGGGCGGGGGCCAAAAACATTCAGTACTTC
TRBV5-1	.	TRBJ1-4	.	CASSLQGSREKLFF	TGCGCCAGCAGCTTGCAGGGATCTCGGGAAAAACTGTTTTTT
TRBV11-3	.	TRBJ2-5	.	CASSLGGNQETQYF	TGTGCCAGCAGCTTAGGTGGTAACCAAGAGACCCAGTACTTC
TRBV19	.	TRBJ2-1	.	CASKSGASGDNEQFF	TGTGCCAGTAAGTCGGGGGCTAGCGGAGACAATGAGCAGTTCTTC
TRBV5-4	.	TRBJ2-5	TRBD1	CASSLGAGQGAETQYF	TGTGCCAGCAGCTTGGGAGCGGGACAGGGAGCGGAGACCCAGTACTTC
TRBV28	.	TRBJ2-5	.	CASSFSQGGYQETQYF	TGTGCCAGCAGTTTTTCGCAGGGGGGGTACCAAGAGACCCAGTACTTC
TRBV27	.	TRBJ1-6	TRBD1	CASSEDRDSPLHF	TGTGCCAGCAGTGAGGACAGGGATTCACCCCTCCACTTT
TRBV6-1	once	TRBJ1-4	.	CASMEGKGLSEKLFF	TGTGCCAGCATGGAGGGGAAAGGGTTGAGTGAAAAACTGTTTTTT
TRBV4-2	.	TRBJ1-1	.	CASSQEGLNTEAFF	TGTGCCAGCAGCCAAGAAGGCCTGAACACTGAAGCTTTCTTT
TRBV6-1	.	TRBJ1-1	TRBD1	CASSPQGAVSGVAFF	TGTGCCAGCAGTCCTCAGGGGGCGGTGAGTGGTGTGGCTTTCTTT
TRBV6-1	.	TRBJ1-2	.	CASSEAQGWGYTF	TGTGCCAGCAGTGAAGCGCAGGGTTGGGGCTACACCTTC
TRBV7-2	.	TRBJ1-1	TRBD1	CASSLTEPGGISTEAFF	TGTGCCAGCAGCTTAACCGAACCAGGGGGCATAAGCACTGAAGCTTTCTTT
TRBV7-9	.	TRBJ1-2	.	CASRPQGANYGYTF	TGTGCCAGCAGACCTCAGGGAGCTAACTATGGCTACACCTTC
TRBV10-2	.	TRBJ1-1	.	CASSEFIGTEAFF	TGCGCCAGCAGTGAGTTTATTGGGACTGAAGCTTTCTTT
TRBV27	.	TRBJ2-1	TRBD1	CASSFAGTGLNEQFF	TGTGCCAGCAGTTTTGCTGGGACAGGGCTCAATGAGCAGTTCTTC
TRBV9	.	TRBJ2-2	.	CASSVDLTGELFF	TGTGCCAGCAGCGTGGACCTCACCGGGGAGCTGTTTTTT
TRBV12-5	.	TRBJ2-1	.	CASWGRNEQFF	TGTGCTAGTTGGGGCAGGAATGAGCAGTTCTTC
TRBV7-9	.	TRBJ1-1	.	CASSLVGSAEAFF	TGTGCCAGCAGCTTAGTAGGGAGTGCTGAAGCTTTCTTT
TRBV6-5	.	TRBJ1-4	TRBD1	CASSYSEDRGREKLFF	TGTGCCAGCAGTTACTCGGAGGACAGGGGGCGTGAAAAACTGTTTTTT
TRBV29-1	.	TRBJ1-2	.	CSVDRGVSGYTF	TGCAGCGTTGATAGGGGTGTAAGTGGCTACACCTTC
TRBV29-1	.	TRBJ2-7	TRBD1	CSVADRGLYEQYF	TGCAGCGTAGCAGACAGGGGGCTGTACGAGCAGTACTTC
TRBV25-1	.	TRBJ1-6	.	CASSGGGSYNSPLHF	TGTGCCAGCAGTGGAGGGGGCTCCTATAATTCACCCCTCCACTTT
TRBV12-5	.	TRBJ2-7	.	CASGLVNSWGEYEQYF	TGTGCTAGTGGTTTGGTAAATAGCTGGGGGGAGTACGAGCAGTACTTC
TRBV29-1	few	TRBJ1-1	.	CSAGEQLNTEAFF	TGCAGCGCCGGTGAGCAGTTGAACACTGAAGCTTTCTTT
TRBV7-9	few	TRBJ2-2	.	CASSFGHNTGELFF	TGTGCCAGCAGCTTTGGACATAACACCGGGGAGCTGTTTTTT
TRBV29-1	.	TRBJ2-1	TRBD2	CSVVPGLAIDNEQFF	TGCAGCGTAGTTCCGGGACTAGCGATCGACAATGAGCAGTTCTTC